The 4 T cell receptor beta chains listed next were all sequenced from one sample in a study of cytomegalovirus exposure and HLA in healthy donors (TCRdb year 2017). Libraries came from the immunoSEQ multiplex PCR assay. For the multiplex PCR, a mixture combining 60 forward primers for TCR Vbeta segments and 13 reverse primers for TCR Jbeta segments was used. In TCRdb, the immuneACCESS table is reduced to in-frame sequences with V and J assigned. These tables do not hold every clone; where another copy was compared, an unresolved V gene accounts for under half, and the others remain unexplained. Recorded for this sample are about 250,000 clones; approximately 70% of them occurred a single time. The ten largest clones add up to approximately 2.1% of the sample. The sample consisted of PBMCs. These TCRs come from a female donor in good health and CMV-seronegative.

The CDR3 is CASSLEAQETQYF. Written as DNA, the CDR3 is TGTGCCAGCAGCTTAGAAGCACAAGAGACCCAGTACTTC. The chain is built from TRBV13 and TRBJ2-5; D is uncertain. From germline, CDR1 is PRHDT and CDR2 FYEKMQ (reference sequence). V was trimmed by 1 base and J by 2 bases, leaving 5 bases between them. This CDR3 spans 13 amino acids. Full variable domain (rest looked up from reference TRBV13 and TRBJ2-5): AAGVIQSPRHLIKEKRETATLKCYPIPRHDTVYWYQQGPGQDPQFLISFYEKMQSDKGSIPDRFSAQQFSDYHSELNMSSLELGDSALYFCASSLEAQETQYFGPGTRLLVL.

The chain is built from TRBV11-3 and TRBJ1-1; D is possibly TRBD1 (6 bases). Germline V gives CDR1 SGHNT, CDR2 YENEEA. V lost 1 base, J lost 6 bases, and 9 bases lay in between. CDR3 size: 13 residues. The CDR3 nucleotides are TGTGCCAGCAGCTTAGGGGGGCACTCTGAAGCTTTCTTT. Translated, it gives CASSLGGHSEAFF.

V gene TRBV6-4 combines with J gene TRBJ2-6; 14 bases align to TRBD2. Unmatched junction bases numbered 9, after V lost 5 bases and J lost 3 bases. From germline, CDR1 is MRHNA and CDR2 SNTAGT. The CDR3 length is 19 residues. The CDR3 nucleotides are TGTGCCAGCAGTCGAGGGACTAGCGGGAGTTGGGATGGGGCCAACGTCCTGACTTTC. Its translation: CASSRGTSGSWDGANVLTF.

The V gene is TRBV10-1, the J gene TRBJ2-1; 11 nucleotides match TRBD2. The germline V gene has CDR1 WNHNN and CDR2 SYGVQD (reference sequence). CDR3 length: 16 amino acids. The trim removed 4 bases at V and 6 bases at J, leaving 8 bases unmatched. CDR3 protein: CASSASGTSGCNEQFF. CDR3 nucleotide sequence: TGCGCCAGCAGTGCCTCCGGGACTAGCGGATGCAATGAGCAGTTCTTC.